The sequence of this T cell receptor (beta chain) was determined in a study of tumor-infiltrating lymphocytes in primary liver carcinoma (dated by TCRdb to between 2016 and 2019). With regard to the full study: Hepatocellular carcinoma (four) or combined HCC and intrahepatic cholangiocarcinoma (one) was present in the five patients, who were three men and two women aged 30 to 69 years. To link TCRbeta repertoire diversity with the local molecular phenotype, the 25 or so tumor region samples were profiled using Agilent mRNA microarrays. A total of around 35 specimens from 5 patients, comprising 25 or so tumor regions, 5 adjacent noncancerous liver tissues and 5 peripheral blood samples, were covered by TCRbeta repertoire sequencing. The study combined TCRbeta repertoire sequencing, expression microarrays and whole-exome sequencing across five regions of each liver tumor, with adjacent normal tissue and blood. Repertoires from technical replicates were highly reproducible, with mean shared-clone rates roughly 0.87 and correlation coefficients above 0.95. Tumors of the five patients were stage T1-T3 N0M0 with maximum diameters of about 4.2 to 11 cm. Each sample produced roughly 3.5 to 8 million productive TCRbeta reads, and read depth showed no significant difference between tissue types.

The CDR3 has 14 amino acids, counting the end cysteine and phenylalanine. The DNA shown is the 42-base CDR3, in frame from base 1. The germline ends are 16 bases apart after V is trimmed by 9 bases and J by 2 bases. Taken from the germline V gene, the CDR1 and CDR2 loops are MDHEN and SYDVKM. A constant-region primer and ProtoScript II reverse transcriptase were used to reverse-transcribe TCRbeta-specific cDNA from roughly 500 ng total RNA. TCRbeta libraries were built with three nested multiplex PCR rounds, a slightly modified ARM-PCR procedure. Multiplex TRBV1-TRBV30 forward primers and a Cbeta reverse primer were used in the first two PCR rounds, each of which was run for roughly 9 cycles. Sample barcodes and Illumina adapters were added in a final 25-cycle PCR with Deep VentR polymerase. Amplicons of 200-500 bp were gel-purified with a QIAquick gel extraction kit before sequencing. TCRbeta amplicons were sequenced on an Illumina HiSeq 2500 with 250-bp paired-end reads. On the study's bioinformatics: Reads were quality-trimmed with Trimmomatic v0.33, and paired reads were merged with FLASH v1.2.11 to recover full CDR3 sequences. MiGEC v1.2.1b assigned V, D and J germline segments to the rearranged TCRbeta sequences. Clonotype statistics, along with Shannon-Wiener diversity indices, were calculated using VDJtools v1.0.0. Except for diversity analysis, only the 250 most abundant clonotypes of each sample were used in subsequent analyses to reduce sampling bias. TCRdb took the public reads, trimmed them with fastp at Q25, ran MiXCR for clone calling and kept in-frame beta chains. Each CDR3 protein gets just one entry, which takes the most common genes and DNA from the rows behind it. The V and J calls were not made by the authors but by TCRdb's processing. Across this sample there are tens of thousands of distinct CDR3 sequences, with 72% seen only once. Roughly 21% of the sample comes from the top ten.

Without any cell sorting, total RNA and DNA were co-extracted from about 20-30 mg of bulk tissue using the AllPrep DNA/RNA mini kit. Between late 2015 and March 2016, about five patients in China with histopathologically diagnosed primary liver carcinoma had their tumors surgically resected. Patients had chronic HBV infection and were treatment-naive at sampling. Five spatially separated regions were sampled from each tumor: the superior, inferior, left-lateral and right-lateral poles, plus the tumor centre. Histological examination found more than 80% viable tumor cells in every tumor sample. Pieces of fresh tumor and adjacent tissue were cut in half, with one half kept in RNAlater at -80 degrees C and the other half sent for histology. The paper as a whole reports these results and caveats: With just four to six patients in the study, the authors point out that the findings should be validated in a larger study. Comparison of CD4+ and CD8+ T cell repertoires was precluded by the use of bulk unsorted samples. Only the TCR beta chain was sequenced, so true repertoire diversity is likely underestimated because unpaired alpha chains were not captured. Only roughly 7-24% of top clones appeared in all five regions of a tumor, which suggests that tumor-infiltrating T cells are spatially heterogeneous. Repertoire overlap was higher between tumor regions (mean about 35%) than tumor-adjacent (17%) or tumor-blood (about 15%) pairs, consistent with antigen-driven expansion. A significantly larger repertoire fraction was made up by the top 250 clones in tumors than in blood (p = 0.039).

Concerning this clonotype itself: The specificity of this receptor is unknown. No base quality values were provided; no much bigger clone lies one nucleotide off.

The chain is assembled from TRBV28 and TRBJ1-1; there is no confident call for the D gene. The sample taken for sequencing was liver tumor tissue from sampling region 1. Interpreted using the paper, the cell subset or site label stands for: tumor region T1, superior pole. The TCR originated in a middle-aged man with primary liver carcinoma and hepatitis B virus infection. The CDR3 here reads CASHSLGFNTEAFF. In nucleotide form, the sequence is TGTGCCAGTCACAGCCTGGGGTTTAACACTGAAGCTTTCTTT. The full variable domain, with segments outside the CDR3 supplied by the reference TRBV28 and TRBJ1-1 proteins, appears as DVKVTQSSRYLVKRTGEKVFLECVQDMDHENMFWYRQDPGLGLRLIYFSYDVKMKEKGDIPEGYSVSREKKERFSLILESASTNQTSMYLCASHSLGFNTEAFFGQGTRLTVV.